The 4 T cell receptor beta chains below come from one sample, sequenced in a study of CD8+ T cells in alopecia areata. Isolated RNA was reverse transcribed into cDNA used as the sequencing template. Profiling relied on immunoSEQ multiplex PCR, and the TCRdb table lists in-frame clones only, not all of them. The top ten clones hold approximately 22% of a sample with about 100,000 clones, around 55% of them seen once. The sequencing input was CD8+ T cells sorted from blood. The receptors shown here come from a human donor in good health.

The chain recombines TRBV11-2 with TRBJ1-2, with 10 bases identical to TRBD1. Per germline, CDR1 SGHAT and CDR2 FQNNGV. The CDR3 has 14 amino acids. The junction had 2 bases not matched to a gene; V was cut back by 3 bases and J by 4 bases. The CDR3 is CASSFGTGVYGYTF. The DNA of the CDR3 is TGTGCCAGCAGCTTCGGGACAGGGGTCTATGGCTACACCTTC.

DNA of the CDR3: TGCGCCAGCAGCCCACGTCGCCGGGAAACAAGGGTCTACGAGCAGTACTTC. This codes for CASSPRRRETRVYEQYF. The genes are TRBV5-1 and TRBJ2-7, with a weak D call TRBD2 (5 bases). Germline-derived CDR1 and CDR2 are SGHRS and YFSETQ. Trimming cost V 4 bases and J 3 bases, with 23 bases left between them. The CDR3 has 17 residues.

This clone was found a few times. V and J are TRBV28 and TRBJ2-3; TRBD1 might be the D (5 bases). Trimming pared 0 bases from V and 0 bases from J, leaving 10 bases between. This CDR3 comprises 16 residues. Germline loops: CDR1 MDHEN, CDR2 SYDVKM. For the CDR3, the DNA is TGTGCCAGCAGTTTATGGGGGCAGGAGAGCACAGATACGCAGTATTTT. As protein: CASSLWGQESTDTQYF.

This clone was found a few times. This sequence joins TRBV28 and TRBJ2-3; D is unclear. This CDR3 is 11 amino acids long. The germline gives CDR1 MDHEN, CDR2 SYDVKM. Trimming cost V 3 bases and J 4 bases, with 2 bases left between them. The CDR3: CASSFADTQYF. DNA for the CDR3: TGTGCCAGCAGTTTTGCAGATACGCAGTATTTT.